The clone carrying this T cell receptor beta chain was observed at least ten times. Its antigen is not known. The entry originates in a study of T cell repertoires in cytomegalovirus infection. Study summary: CMV infection together with matching HLA type was indicated by public TCR beta signatures.

Regarding the study as a whole: The ex vivo response showed dominance by HLA-C-restricted CMV-specific TCR beta clonotypes. Carriage of CMV together with the relevant HLA was identifiable through cumulative public TCR beta family frequency.

TCRdb re-called the reads with MiXCR, one entry per CDR3 protein. The sample gives around 240,000 distinct CDR3 sequences, 22% of which show up once; around a sixth is in the top ten. Trimming cost V 5 bases and J 4 bases, with 9 bases left between them. Germline V gene sequence: CDR1 SEHNR, CDR2 FQNEAQ (reference sequence). The CDR3 is 13 residues long. The rearrangement joins TRBV7-9 to TRBJ2-1; no clear D. This clonotype was obtained from a human donor in good health (CMV status not recorded). Some clones in this sample may be carry-over from other donors' samples. Sequencing input: CD8+ T cells from PBMCs. CDR3 sequence (DNA): TGTGCCAGCAGCCGCCCCCTTTACAATGAGCAGTTCTTC. Translation gives CASSRPLYNEQFF.